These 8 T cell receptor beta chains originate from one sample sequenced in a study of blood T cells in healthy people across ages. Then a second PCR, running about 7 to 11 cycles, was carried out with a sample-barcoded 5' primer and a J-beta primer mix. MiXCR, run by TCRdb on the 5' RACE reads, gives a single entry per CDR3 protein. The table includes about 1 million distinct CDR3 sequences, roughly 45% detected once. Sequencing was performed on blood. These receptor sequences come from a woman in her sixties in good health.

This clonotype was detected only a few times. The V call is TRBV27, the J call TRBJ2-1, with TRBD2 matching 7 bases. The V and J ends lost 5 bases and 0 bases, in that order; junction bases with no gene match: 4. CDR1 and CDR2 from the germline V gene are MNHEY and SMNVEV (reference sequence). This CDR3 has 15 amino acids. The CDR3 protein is CASSPVAGSYNEQFF. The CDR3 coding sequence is TGTGCCAGCAGTCCGGTAGCGGGCTCCTACAATGAGCAGTTCTTC.

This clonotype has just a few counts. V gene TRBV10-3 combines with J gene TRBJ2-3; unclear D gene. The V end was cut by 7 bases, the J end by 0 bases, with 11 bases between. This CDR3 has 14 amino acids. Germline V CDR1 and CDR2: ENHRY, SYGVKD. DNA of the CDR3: TGTGCCATCAATGACGCTACAAGCACAGATACGCAGTATTTT. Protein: CAINDATSTDTQYF.

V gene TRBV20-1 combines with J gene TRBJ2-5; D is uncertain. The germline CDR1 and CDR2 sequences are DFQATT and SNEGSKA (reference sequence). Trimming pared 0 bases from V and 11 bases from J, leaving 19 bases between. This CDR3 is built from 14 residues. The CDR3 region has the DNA TGCAGTGCTAGAGATGGCCAGAAGACCTATGAGCAGTACTTC. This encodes CSARDGQKTYEQYF.

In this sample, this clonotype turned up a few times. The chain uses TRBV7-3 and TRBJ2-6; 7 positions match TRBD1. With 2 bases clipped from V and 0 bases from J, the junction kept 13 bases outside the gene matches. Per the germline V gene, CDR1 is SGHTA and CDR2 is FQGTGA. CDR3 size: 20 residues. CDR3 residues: CASSLGARKGGHSGANVLTF. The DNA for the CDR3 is TGTGCCAGCAGCTTAGGGGCAAGGAAAGGGGGCCACTCTGGGGCCAACGTCCTGACTTTC. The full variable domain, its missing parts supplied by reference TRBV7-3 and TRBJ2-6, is GAGVSQTPSNKVTEKGKYVELRCDPISGHTALYWYRQSLGQGPEFLIYFQGTGAADDSGLPNDRFFAVRPEGSVSTLKIQRTERGDSAVYLCASSLGARKGGHSGANVLTFGAGSRLTVL.

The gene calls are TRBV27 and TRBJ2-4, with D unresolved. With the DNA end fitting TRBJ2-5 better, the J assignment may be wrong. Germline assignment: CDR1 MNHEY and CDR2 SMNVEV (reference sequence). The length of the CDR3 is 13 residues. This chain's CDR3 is CASRARLKETQYF. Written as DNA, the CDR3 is TGTGCCAGCAGAGCTAGGCTGAAAGAGACCCAGTACTTC.

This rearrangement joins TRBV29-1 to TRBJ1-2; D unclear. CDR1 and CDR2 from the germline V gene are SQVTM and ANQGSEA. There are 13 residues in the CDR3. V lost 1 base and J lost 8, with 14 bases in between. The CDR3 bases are TGCAGCGTTGAAGTAGGACGAGGAACGGGCTACACCTTC. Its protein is CSVEVGRGTGYTF.

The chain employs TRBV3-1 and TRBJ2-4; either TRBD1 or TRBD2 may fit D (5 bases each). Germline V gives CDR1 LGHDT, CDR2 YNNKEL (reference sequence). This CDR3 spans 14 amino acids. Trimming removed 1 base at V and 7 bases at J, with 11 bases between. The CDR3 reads CASSQGGLSNIQYF. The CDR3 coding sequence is TGTGCCAGCAGCCAAGGGGGGTTATCGAACATTCAGTACTTC.

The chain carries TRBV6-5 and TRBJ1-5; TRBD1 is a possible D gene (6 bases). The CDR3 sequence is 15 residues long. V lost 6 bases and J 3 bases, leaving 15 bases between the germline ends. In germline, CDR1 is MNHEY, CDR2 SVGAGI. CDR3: CASRRGGAVNQPQHF. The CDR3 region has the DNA TGTGCCAGCAGACGAGGGGGGGCGGTCAATCAGCCCCAGCATTTT.